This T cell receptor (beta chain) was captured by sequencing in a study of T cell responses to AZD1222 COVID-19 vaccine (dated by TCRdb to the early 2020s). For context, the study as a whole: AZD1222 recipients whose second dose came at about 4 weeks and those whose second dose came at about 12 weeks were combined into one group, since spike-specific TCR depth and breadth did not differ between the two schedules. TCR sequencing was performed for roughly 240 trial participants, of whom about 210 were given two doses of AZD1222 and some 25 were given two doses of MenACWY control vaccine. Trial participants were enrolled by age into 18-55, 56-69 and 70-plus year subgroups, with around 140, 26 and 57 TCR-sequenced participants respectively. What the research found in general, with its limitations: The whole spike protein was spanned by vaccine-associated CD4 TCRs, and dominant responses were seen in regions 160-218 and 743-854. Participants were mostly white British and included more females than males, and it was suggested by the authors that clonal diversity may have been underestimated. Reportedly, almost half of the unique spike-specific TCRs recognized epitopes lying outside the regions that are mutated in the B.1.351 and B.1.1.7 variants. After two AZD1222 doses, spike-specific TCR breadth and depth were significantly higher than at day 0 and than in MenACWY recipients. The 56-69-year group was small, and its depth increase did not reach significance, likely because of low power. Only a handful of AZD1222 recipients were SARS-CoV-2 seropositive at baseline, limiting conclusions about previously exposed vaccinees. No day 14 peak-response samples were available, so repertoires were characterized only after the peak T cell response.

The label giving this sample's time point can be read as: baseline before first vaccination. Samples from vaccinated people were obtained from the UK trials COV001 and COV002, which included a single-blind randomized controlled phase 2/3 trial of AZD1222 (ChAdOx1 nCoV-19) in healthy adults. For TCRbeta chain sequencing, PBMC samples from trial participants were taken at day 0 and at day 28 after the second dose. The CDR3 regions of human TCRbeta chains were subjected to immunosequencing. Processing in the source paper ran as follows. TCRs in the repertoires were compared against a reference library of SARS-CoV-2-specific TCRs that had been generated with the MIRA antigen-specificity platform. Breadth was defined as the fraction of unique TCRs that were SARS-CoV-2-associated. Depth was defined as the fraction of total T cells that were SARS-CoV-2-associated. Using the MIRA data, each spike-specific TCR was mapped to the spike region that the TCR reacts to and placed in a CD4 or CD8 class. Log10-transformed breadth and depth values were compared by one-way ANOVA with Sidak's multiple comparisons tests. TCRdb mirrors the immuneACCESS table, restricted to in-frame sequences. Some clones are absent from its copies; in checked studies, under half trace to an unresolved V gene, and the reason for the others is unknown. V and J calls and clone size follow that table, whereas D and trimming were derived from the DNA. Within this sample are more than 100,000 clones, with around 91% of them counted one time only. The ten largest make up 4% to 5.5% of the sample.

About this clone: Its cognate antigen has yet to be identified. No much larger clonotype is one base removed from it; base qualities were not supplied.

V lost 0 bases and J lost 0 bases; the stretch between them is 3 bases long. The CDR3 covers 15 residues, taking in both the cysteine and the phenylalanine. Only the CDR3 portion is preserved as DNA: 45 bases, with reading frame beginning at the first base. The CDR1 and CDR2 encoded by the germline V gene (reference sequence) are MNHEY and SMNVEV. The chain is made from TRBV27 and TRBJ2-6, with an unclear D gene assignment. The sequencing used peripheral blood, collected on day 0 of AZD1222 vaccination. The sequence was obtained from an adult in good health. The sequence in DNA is TGTGCCAGCAGTTTATCCCTCTCTGGGGCCAACGTCCTGACTTTC. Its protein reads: CASSLSLSGANVLTF.